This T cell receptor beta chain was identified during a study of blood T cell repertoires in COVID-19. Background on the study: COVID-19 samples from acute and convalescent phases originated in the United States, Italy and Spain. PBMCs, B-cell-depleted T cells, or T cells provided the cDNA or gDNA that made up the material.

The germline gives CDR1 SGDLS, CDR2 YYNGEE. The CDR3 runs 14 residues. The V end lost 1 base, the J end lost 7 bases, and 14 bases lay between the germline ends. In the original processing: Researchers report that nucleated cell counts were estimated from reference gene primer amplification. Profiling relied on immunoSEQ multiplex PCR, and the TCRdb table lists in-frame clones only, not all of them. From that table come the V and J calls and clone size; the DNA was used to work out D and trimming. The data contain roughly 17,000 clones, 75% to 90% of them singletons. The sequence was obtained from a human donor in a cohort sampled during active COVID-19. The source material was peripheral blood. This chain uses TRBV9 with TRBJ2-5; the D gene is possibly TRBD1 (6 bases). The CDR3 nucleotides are TGTGCCAGCAGCGTATCACAGGGCCCCGGGACCCAGTACTTC. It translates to CASSVSQGPGTQYF.